Below are 30 T cell receptor beta chains sequenced from a single sample in a study of vaccination effects on CD4 cells after COVID-19. Which antigens these TCRs recognize remains unknown. The ViraFEST assay expanded antigen-specific CD4+ T cells with viral peptide pools before sequencing. Isolating CD4+ T cells followed less than 11 days of culture. Data came from immunoSEQ multiplex PCR; TCRdb stores just in-frame clones and leaves some out. The sample lists 30,000 to 35,000 clones, about 63% occurring once. The sequencing used CD4+ T cells from PBMCs cultured with HCoV-229E spike peptides, collected before COVID-19 vaccination. The origin of the receptors is a human donor who received a COVID-19 vaccine.

This clone has just a few counts. The V and J genes are TRBV6-2 or TRBV6-3 and TRBJ1-2; 10 bases align to TRBD1. The J segment lost 10 bases and the V segment lost 3 bases, leaving 14 bases of the junction unmatched. Germline V gives CDR1 MNHEY, CDR2 SVGEGT. This CDR3 has 16 residues. CDR3 bases: TGTGCCAGCAGTTATCTCCGGACAGGGGGGCATGCGGACTACACCTTC. This sequence encodes CASSYLRTGGHADYTF.

This chain connects TRBV6-5 to TRBJ2-7, with 7 bases lining up with TRBD1. The CDR3 has 14 residues. Germline CDR1 reads MNHEY; CDR2 reads SVGAGI. The trim removed 5 bases at V and 1 base at J, leaving 5 bases unmatched. CDR3 amino acids: CASSLGQASYEQYF. Written as DNA, the CDR3 is TGTGCCAGCAGTCTAGGACAGGCGTCCTACGAGCAGTACTTC.

The chain carries TRBV18 and TRBJ1-6; no clear D. The CDR3 runs 14 residues. CDR1 KGHSH and CDR2 LQKENI come from the germline V gene. V was cut by 2 bases and J by 7 bases, with 9 bases left in between. CDR3 in amino acids: CASSPKGLNSPLHF. CDR3 DNA sequence: TGTGCCAGCTCACCAAAGGGTTTAAATTCACCCCTCCACTTT.

The chain combines TRBV3-1 (or the pseudogene TRBV3-2) with TRBJ1-2; maybe TRBD1 (5 bases). CDR3 length equals 15 residues. CDR1 is LGHDT and CDR2 is YNNKEL in the germline V gene (reference sequence). Trimming removed 1 base from V and 9 bases from J, with 18 bases in between. The CDR3 loop is CASSQVYSGSWRYTF. The CDR3 DNA reads TGTGCCAGCAGCCAAGTGTATTCAGGGTCCTGGCGCTACACCTTC.

This clone was counted between two and nine times. The junction differs from germline at one of its ends, possibly a read error. This chain joins TRBV7-7 and TRBJ2-2, with 8 bases fitting TRBD1. Germline-derived CDR1 and CDR2 are SSHAT and FNYEAQ (reference sequence). The CDR3 is made up of 13 amino acids. The CDR3 region is CASSLGQGGELFF. In DNA form, the CDR3 reads TGTGCTAGCAGCTTAGGACAGGGCGGGGAGCTGTTTTTT.

CDR3 DNA sequence: TGTGCCAGTACCCCAAGGGGGGAATCTCACACCGGGGAGCTGTTTTTT. Translated, it gives CASTPRGESHTGELFF. This rearrangement joins TRBV19 to TRBJ2-2, with D perhaps matching TRBD1 or TRBD2 (6 bases each). V lost 7 bases, J lost 3 bases, and 18 bases lay in between. Germline V gene sequence: CDR1 LNHDA, CDR2 SQIVND (reference sequence). This CDR3 region has 16 residues.

This chain uses TRBV18 with TRBJ2-2; 8 bases are shared with TRBD2. Germline assignment: CDR1 KGHSH and CDR2 LQKENI. V lost 1 base and J lost 6; bases outside the gene matches: 4. This CDR3 has 15 amino acids. The chain's CDR3 is CASSPRPGRAGELFF. The CDR3 DNA is TGTGCCAGCTCACCACGGCCCGGGAGGGCCGGGGAGCTGTTTTTT.

CDR3 sequence reads: CATSRELRGYEQYF. The CDR3 nucleotides are TGTGCCACCAGCAGAGAATTGCGGGGGTACGAGCAGTACTTC. V and J are TRBV15 and TRBJ2-7; TRBD2 aligns across 7 bases. The CDR3 consists of 14 residues. CDR1 LNHNV and CDR2 YYDKDF come from the germline V gene (reference sequence). With 0 bases clipped from V and 4 bases from J, the junction kept 3 bases outside the gene matches.

The rearrangement joins TRBV5-1 to TRBJ2-7; 7 bases match TRBD2. The V gene end was trimmed by 3 bases and the J gene end by 2 bases; junction bases not matched to a gene: 11. Per the germline V gene, CDR1 is SGHRS and CDR2 is YFSETQ. The CDR3 loop spans 16 amino acids. The CDR3 spells CASSWGGGRETYEQYF. DNA of the CDR3: TGCGCCAGCAGCTGGGGTGGCGGGAGAGAAACCTACGAGCAGTACTTC.

In its sample, this clone was seen a few times. The chain uses TRBV28 and TRBJ1-2; D is uncertain. CDR1 is MDHEN, CDR2 SYDVKM, per germline. Deletions cut 2 bases from V and 5 bases from J, with 9 bases between. This CDR3 comprises 13 residues. This CDR3 reads CASSLGQPYGYTF. In DNA form, the CDR3 reads TGTGCCAGCAGTTTAGGCCAGCCTTATGGCTACACCTTC.

CDR3 nucleotides: TGTGCCAGCAGTTACTCGAGGCCCGGTAATTCACCCCTCCACTTT. Residues: CASSYSRPGNSPLHF. The V gene is TRBV6-5, the J gene TRBJ1-6; no clear D gene. Trimming cost V 0 bases and J 6 bases, with 9 bases left between them. This CDR3 is built from 15 residues. Germline V CDR1 and CDR2: MNHEY, SVGAGI.

The chain links TRBV12-3 or TRBV12-4 to TRBJ2-3, with D perhaps TRBD1 (5 bases). The CDR3 length is 13 residues. V was pared by 1 base and J by 3 bases, with 5 bases between. CDR3 bases: TGTGCCAGCAGTTTAGGACAGACAGATACGCAGTATTTT. Amino acids: CASSLGQTDTQYF.

CDR3 protein: CASSQLGSGNTIYF. As DNA, the CDR3 is TGTGCCAGCAGCCAGTTGGGCTCCGGAAACACCATATATTTT. The genes are TRBV3-1 (or the pseudogene TRBV3-2) and TRBJ1-3; D is unclear. The V gene lost 3 bases and the J gene lost 4 bases, with 10 bases spanning the gap. The length of the CDR3 is 14 residues. The germline V gene has CDR1 LGHDT and CDR2 YNNKEL (reference sequence).

This clone was counted between two and nine times. J is TRBJ1-1 and V is TRBV7-9; D perhaps matches TRBD1 (6 bases). Per the germline V gene, CDR1 is SEHNR and CDR2 is FQNEAQ (reference sequence). V was trimmed by 5 bases and J by 0 bases, leaving 10 bases between them. This CDR3 spans 14 amino acids. The CDR3 sequence is CASSPDSMNTEAFF. The CDR3 DNA is TGTGCCAGCAGCCCGGACAGCATGAACACTGAAGCTTTCTTT.

The V gene is TRBV6-5, the J gene TRBJ1-6; 7 positions match TRBD1. This CDR3 contains 14 residues. Germline trimming cut 6 bases from V and 9 bases from J; bases unmatched to any gene: 8. Germline V gives CDR1 MNHEY, CDR2 SVGAGI. CDR3 bases: TGTGCCAGCAGCCGCGACAGGGACGGTTCACCCCTCCACTTT. This sequence encodes CASSRDRDGSPLHF.

This sequence joins TRBV5-1 and TRBJ2-1, with TRBD2 matching over 9 bases. V trimming: 5 bases; J trimming: 5 bases; junction bases outside the gene matches: 2. Germline CDR1 and CDR2: SGHRS and YFSETQ. This CDR3 spans 13 amino acids. CDR3 sequence reads: CASRAGGHNEQFF. CDR3 sequence (DNA): TGCGCCAGCAGGGCGGGGGGGCACAATGAGCAGTTCTTC.

This clone was seen once. The chain joins TRBV4-3 to TRBJ2-1, with 7 bases identical to TRBD1. This CDR3 has 18 amino acids. V was clipped by 0 bases and J by 0 bases; unmatched bases: 8. CDR1 and CDR2 (germline): LGHNA, YSLEER. The CDR3 DNA reads as TGCGCCAGCAGCCAAGAATTCCGGGCAGGGGGCTCCTACAATGAGCAGTTCTTC. Protein product: CASSQEFRAGGSYNEQFF.

This chain uses TRBV5-5 with TRBJ2-7; D gene ambiguous. CDR3 length: 14 residues. CDR1 and CDR2 (germline): SGHKS, YYEKEE (reference sequence). V was pared by 0 bases and J by 0 bases, with 7 bases between. The DNA of the CDR3 is TGTGCCAGCAGCTTGGGCGGCAGCTCCTACGAGCAGTACTTC. Translation gives CASSLGGSSYEQYF.

This clone was recorded many times. Mismatch with germline at one junction end may stem from a read error. J is TRBJ1-1 and V is TRBV11-2; D gene uncertain. The length of the CDR3 is 13 residues. In germline, CDR1 is SGHAT, CDR2 FQNNGV. The CDR3 nucleotides read TGTGCCAGCACCTTAAACTCGAACACTGAAGCTTTCTTT. Translated: CASTLNSNTEAFF.

The chain employs TRBV9 and TRBJ2-7; D assignment may be TRBD1 or TRBD2 (5 bases each). The germline CDR1 and CDR2 sequences are SGDLS and YYNGEE. The ends were cut back, 3 bases at V and 6 bases at J, with 13 bases in the middle. The CDR3 consists of 13 residues. The CDR3 sequence is CASSGGPLGEQYF. CDR3 DNA: TGTGCCAGCAGCGGGGGACCCCTAGGCGAGCAGTACTTC.

The V and J genes are TRBV5-1 and TRBJ2-7; 10 bases map to TRBD1. Looked up from germline, CDR1 is SGHRS and CDR2 is YFSETQ. J gave up 3 bases and V 7 bases, and 13 bases lay outside the gene matches. The CDR3 contains 16 residues. The CDR3 spells CASSFRVGQGDYEQYF. CDR3 DNA sequence: TGCGCCAGCTCCTTCAGGGTTGGACAGGGGGACTACGAGCAGTACTTC.

J is TRBJ2-2 and V is TRBV5-1; D might be TRBD1 (6 bases). Per the germline V gene, CDR1 is SGHRS and CDR2 is YFSETQ. The CDR3 length is 16 residues. Trimming cost V 0 bases and J 5 bases, with 14 bases left between them. This chain's CDR3 is CASSLDGQRGTGELFF. CDR3 coding DNA: TGCGCCAGCAGCTTGGACGGACAGAGAGGGACCGGGGAGCTGTTTTTT.

Only a few counts were recorded for this clone. CDR3 nucleotides: TGTGCCAGCAGCGAGGACAGGGAGGGTCAGCCCCAGCATTTT. Amino acid sequence: CASSEDREGQPQHF. This sequence joins TRBV4-2 and TRBJ1-5, with TRBD1 matching over 8 bases. CDR3 length: 14 amino acids. Trimming at V came to 5 bases and at J to 6 bases, leaving 6 bases not matched to a gene. The germline V gene has CDR1 LGHNA and CDR2 YNFKEQ.

The chain uses TRBV7-9 and TRBJ1-1; 7 bases match TRBD1. V dropped 5 bases and J dropped 0; count of bases not matched to a gene: 15. The germline CDR1 and CDR2 sequences are SEHNR and FQNEAQ (reference sequence). This CDR3 is built from 18 residues. In nucleotides, the CDR3 is TGTGCCAGCAGCCGCCGCGTATGGGACAGAAATATGAACACTGAAGCTTTCTTT. Its translation is CASSRRVWDRNMNTEAFF.

The chain recombines TRBV2 with TRBJ1-5; D gene ambiguous. Germline V CDR1 and CDR2: SNHLY, FYNNEI. V lost 6 bases and J 3 bases, leaving 9 bases between the germline ends. The CDR3 sequence is 13 residues long. This CDR3 is CASRVAANQPQHF. The CDR3 DNA reads as TGTGCCAGCAGAGTGGCAGCCAATCAGCCCCAGCATTTT.

The chain links TRBV6-5 to TRBJ2-3; D remains unclear. CDR3 size: 13 residues. Trimming removed 2 bases at V and 1 base at J, with 4 bases between. Germline V gives CDR1 MNHEY, CDR2 SVGAGI. CDR3 nucleotide sequence: TGTGCCAGCAGTTACCAGCGCACAGATACGCAGTATTTT. It codes for CASSYQRTDTQYF.

The V call is TRBV19, the J call TRBJ1-1; 10 bases fit TRBD1. Germline values: CDR1 LNHDA, CDR2 SQIVND (reference sequence). V dropped 5 bases and J dropped 0; count of bases not matched to a gene: 3. The CDR3 has 15 amino acids. The CDR3 nucleotides read TGTGCCAGTAGTTTAGGACAGGGGGTGAACACTGAAGCTTTCTTT. Translating it yields CASSLGQGVNTEAFF.

V and J are TRBV3-1 (or the pseudogene TRBV3-2) and TRBJ1-3; 9 positions match TRBD1. This CDR3 comprises 15 residues. Germline CDR1 LGHDT, CDR2 YNNKEL (reference sequence). With V trimmed by 4 bases and J by 7 bases, 8 bases remained unmatched. In DNA form, the CDR3 reads TGTGCCAGCAGCCCCCTAGGAGACAGGGGGAACACCATATATTTT. The encoded protein is CASSPLGDRGNTIYF.

This chain joins TRBV5-1 and TRBJ2-5; D is possibly TRBD2 (6 bases). Trimming removed 0 bases from V and 5 bases from J, with 11 bases in between. Germline CDR1 is SGHRS and CDR2 is YFSETQ. The CDR3 spans 14 residues. CDR3 residues: CASSLERGGETQYF. DNA of the CDR3: TGCGCCAGCAGCTTGGAGCGCGGAGGGGAGACCCAGTACTTC.

V is TRBV28 and J is TRBJ2-1; TRBD2 matches at 7 bases. This CDR3 region has 12 residues. J lost 11 bases, V lost 6 bases, and 7 bases had no gene match. Germline V gene lookup returns CDR1 MDHEN and CDR2 SYDVKM. The CDR3 DNA reads TGTGCCAGCAGCCGTGGGGGGGTTAAGCAGTTCTTC. It codes for CASSRGGVKQFF.